The source of this T cell receptor beta chain is a study of blood T cell repertoires in COVID-19. Clones were read by immunoSEQ multiplex PCR, and TCRdb kept only the in-frame ones, dropping some. Among a few hundred thousand clones listed, about 85% were seen once. The CDR3 covers 18 residues. CDR1 SGHTS and CDR2 YDEGEE come from the germline V gene. V dropped 6 bases and J dropped 2; count of bases not matched to a gene: 16. The genes are TRBV5-8 and TRBJ2-4, with 8 positions matching TRBD1. The clonotype originates from a woman aged 45 to 65 who had been exposed to COVID-19. Sequencing used PBMCs or T cells enriched from blood (not recorded which). CDR3 bases: TGTGCCAGCAAAATCGGACAGGGTGGGGGAATAACCAAAAACATTCAGTACTTC. It codes for CASKIGQGGGITKNIQYF.